This entry lists 15 T cell receptor beta chains sequenced from one sample in a study of post-analysis software for immune sequencing data. General study points: A handful of TRBV segments occurring more often in patients than controls included TRBV5-6, TRBV5-1 and TRBV20-1.

No antigen has been assigned to these receptors. Every TCR beta cDNA library bore unique molecular identifiers. One entry per CDR3 protein results from TCRdb running MiXCR on the PCR reads. The repertoire holds a few hundred thousand distinct CDR3 sequences, with about 39% as singletons. The source material was blood. These receptors all stem from a girl aged 2 to 9 with multiple sclerosis.

The chain employs TRBV28 and TRBJ2-5; TRBD2 agrees at 9 bases. This CDR3 comprises 15 residues. V was pared by 4 bases and J by 2 bases, with 5 bases of the junction left unmatched. Germline CDR1 reads MDHEN; CDR2 reads SYDVKM. The CDR3 reads CASSSAGGSQETQYF. The CDR3 coding sequence is TGTGCCAGCAGTTCAGCGGGGGGTTCTCAAGAGACCCAGTACTTC. Combining the CDR3 with reference TRBV28 and TRBJ2-5 gives the whole variable domain DVKVTQSSRYLVKRTGEKVFLECVQDMDHENMFWYRQDPGLGLRLIYFSYDVKMKEKGDIPEGYSVSREKKERFSLILESASTNQTSMYLCASSSAGGSQETQYFGPGTRLLVL.

The rearrangement joins TRBV27 to TRBJ1-1; D unclear. The V and J ends lost 5 bases and 4 bases respectively, with 23 bases between them. Per the germline V gene, CDR1 is MNHEY and CDR2 is SMNVEV (reference sequence). This CDR3 comprises 17 residues. The CDR3 nucleotides read TGTGCCAGCAGTCCCCGTACCGGCGACGTGGGGAGCACTGAAGCTTTCTTT. Amino acids: CASSPRTGDVGSTEAFF.

The V gene is TRBV7-9, the J gene TRBJ1-1; 8 bases match TRBD1. Germline CDR1 SEHNR, CDR2 FQNEAQ (reference sequence). This CDR3 has 15 amino acids. The V segment lost 5 bases and the J segment 0 bases; nucleotides outside the gene matches: 5. CDR3: CASSLTGVLNTEAFF. In DNA, the CDR3 is TGTGCCAGCAGCCTGACAGGGGTACTGAACACTGAAGCTTTCTTT.

This clonotype was counted a few times. The chain recombines TRBV6-4 with TRBJ2-1; TRBD2 matches at 11 bases. With V trimmed by 3 bases and J by 4 bases, 8 bases remained unmatched. The CDR3 spans 17 residues. Germline-derived CDR1 and CDR2 are MRHNA and SNTAGT. The CDR3 DNA reads TGTGCCAGCAGTGAAGAGCCCCGACTAGCGGGGTACAATGAGCAGTTCTTC. Amino acids: CASSEEPRLAGYNEQFF.

The gene calls are TRBV29-1 and TRBJ2-7; D is unclear. The CDR3 contains 11 residues. CDR1 and CDR2 from the germline V gene are SQVTM and ANQGSEA. V lost 4 bases to trimming and J lost 3 bases, with 7 bases between them. CDR3 region: CSVVADYEQYF. In nucleotides, the CDR3 is TGCAGCGTTGTTGCGGACTACGAGCAGTACTTC.

This clonotype was recorded a few times. V is TRBV5-1 and J is TRBJ2-1; no definite D call. This CDR3 spans 18 amino acids. V shed 0 bases and J shed 0 bases, with 16 bases lying between them. Germline V gives CDR1 SGHRS, CDR2 YFSETQ. CDR3 sequence reads: CASSLAKQGRGSYNEQFF. As DNA, the CDR3 is TGCGCCAGCAGCTTGGCCAAACAAGGCCGCGGCTCCTACAATGAGCAGTTCTTC.

The chain uses TRBV5-1 and TRBJ1-2, with D perhaps matching TRBD1 (6 bases). CDR3 length: 12 residues. Trimming cost V 1 base and J 7 bases, with 8 bases left between them. Germline lookup yields CDR1 SGHRS and CDR2 YFSETQ. CDR3 coding DNA: TGCGCCAGCAGCTTGTTCAGGGGTGGCTACACCTTC. This gives the protein CASSLFRGGYTF.

This clonotype appeared a few times. This rearrangement joins TRBV24-1 to TRBJ1-2; possible D gene TRBD1, 6 bases. The CDR3 loop spans 13 amino acids. Germline V gene sequence: CDR1 KGHDR, CDR2 SFDVKD. Trimming removed 5 bases at V and 4 bases at J, with 10 bases between. The CDR3 bases are TGTGCCACCAGTGGAGACAGGCTCTATGGCTACACCTTC. This encodes CATSGDRLYGYTF.

In its sample, this clonotype was seen once. The chain links TRBV3-1 to TRBJ2-7; no clear D. Germline CDR1 reads LGHDT; CDR2 reads YNNKEL (reference sequence). V lost 2 bases, J lost 3 bases, and 11 bases lay in between. The CDR3 consists of 14 residues. CDR3 amino acids: CASSQNRNNYEQYV. CDR3 coding DNA: TGTGCCAGCAGCCAAAACCGGAACAACTACGAGCAGTACGTC.

J is TRBJ1-5 and V is TRBV12-3 or TRBV12-4, with D possibly TRBD1 on 5 matching bases. The CDR3 spans 15 residues. Trimming took off 5 bases at V and 6 bases at J, with 17 bases between the two ends. In DNA, the CDR3 is TGTGCCAGCAGTAGCTGGGGGGTTAGGACTCAGCCCCAGCATTTT. Translation gives CASSSWGVRTQPQHF.

V usage is TRBV6-5 and J usage is TRBJ2-5; D possibly matches TRBD1 or TRBD2 (5 bases each). Per germline, CDR1 MNHEY and CDR2 SVGAGI. Trimming removed 3 bases at V and 7 bases at J, with 24 bases between. This CDR3 region has 17 residues. The CDR3 here is CASSYLVGTAVPRTQYF. In DNA form, the CDR3 reads TGTGCCAGCAGTTATTTAGTGGGGACGGCAGTCCCAAGGACCCAGTACTTC.

As to this clonotype: Germline and junction disagree at one end, which may indicate a read error. The rearrangement uses TRBV7-2 and TRBJ2-6; D possibly corresponds to TRBD1 (5 bases). The germline V gene encodes CDR1 SGHTA and CDR2 FQGNSA. The CDR3 is made up of 15 amino acids. The CDR3 DNA follows: TGTGCCAGCAGCTTGGACAACTCTGGGGCCAACGTCCGGACTTTC. Its translation: CASSLDNSGANVRTF. The whole variable domain, filled in from reference TRBV7-2 and TRBJ2-6, reads GAGVSQSPSNKVTEKGKDVELRCDPISGHTALYWYRQSLGQGLEFLIYFQGNSAPDKSGLPSDRFSAERTGGSVSTLTIQRTQQEDSAVYLCASSLDNSGANVRTFGAGSRLTVL.

The chain links TRBV7-3 to TRBJ2-1, with 8 nucleotides matching TRBD1. This CDR3 has 14 residues. Germline CDR1 is SGHTA and CDR2 is FQGTGA. Losses at the gene ends were 2 bases for V and 6 bases for J; bases not matched to a gene: 3. The CDR3 reads CASSLRQGSNEQFF. Written as DNA, the CDR3 is TGTGCCAGCAGCTTACGACAGGGGTCCAATGAGCAGTTCTTC.

The chain joins TRBV4-2 to TRBJ1-2; D unresolved. The ends were cut back, 0 bases at V and 7 bases at J, with 12 bases in the middle. CDR3 length: 14 residues. From germline, CDR1 is LGHNA and CDR2 YNFKEQ. The CDR3 DNA reads as TGTGCCAGCAGCCAAGATCCCGGGTCGCTTGGCTACACCTTC. Its translation is CASSQDPGSLGYTF.

V usage is TRBV4-2 and J usage is TRBJ2-7; D is unclear. CDR1 is LGHNA and CDR2 is YNFKEQ in the germline V gene. The CDR3 spans 12 residues. The germline V and J ends were trimmed by 2 bases and 3 bases, with 5 bases remaining between them. The DNA of the CDR3 is TGTGCCAGCAGCCAATCGGACTACGAGCAGTACTTC. Encoded protein: CASSQSDYEQYF.